This T cell receptor (beta chain) is from a study of shared clonotypes between healthy human individuals (dated by TCRdb to about 2020). Some background on the complete study: The cohort included three men and two women between 18 and 49 years of age. For each donor, CD4 naive and CD4 memory were each run on three plates, CD8 naive on two plates, and CD8 memory on one plate. The study deeply sequenced blood TCR repertoires of about 5 healthy adults to estimate repertoire size and the extent of clonotype sharing between individuals. To increase sequencing depth and limit assay-specific biases, different laboratories used diverse techniques to prepare libraries and sequence TCR repertoires. Between about 0.94 and 10 billion PBMCs per donor were obtained by leukapheresis. What the authors observed across the whole study: Rarefaction of sorted-subset datasets indicated incomplete sequencing despite the large sequencing depth. The genetic and exposure-history diversity represented was limited by the small number of donors. Sharing across a few donors was observed for around 5% of naive CD4, about 4% of naive CD8, 2% to 2.5% of memory CD4, and around 0.44% of memory CD8 clonotypes. Sampling was restricted to blood, and TCR repertoires in tissues likely differ from the TCR repertoires found in blood. Estimated clonotype richness was generally larger for naive than for memory subsets. Compared with non-shared clonotypes, the clonotypes found in all four sorted-subset donors had higher generation probabilities. Pairwise subsampling led to the expectation that sequencing depth would affect the degree of clonotype sharing among donors.

The donors were healthy, HIV-negative adults with no recently reported acute infections or vaccinations. Every donor was a Caucasian adult living in Nashville, Tennessee, USA. CD4+ T cells were enriched by magnetic negative selection, after which naive cells were positively selected on CD45RA and the negative fraction was taken as the memory subset. Blood was collected by leukapheresis, and PBMCs were isolated by Ficoll-Histopaque density gradient centrifugation and then cryopreserved in liquid nitrogen vapor phase. Analytical flow cytometry was used to check the purity and quantity of every magnetically sorted T cell population. Genomic DNA was isolated from each sorted fraction and quantified by UV absorbance on a Nanodrop 2000c. TCR CDR3 regions were amplified from genomic DNA by multiplex PCR using the deep immunoSEQ assay. Extracted genomic DNA from each cell subset was distributed evenly across all wells of several immunoSEQ 96-well plates, and each plate was treated as a replicate. Each replicate PCR for sorted subsets received about 210 ng genomic DNA, equal to tens of thousands of T cell genomes. Purified libraries were measured with a Qubit 3.0 fluorometer, size-checked on a Bioanalyzer 2100, and measured again with the KAPA Library Quantification kit. A separate single-read 150-cycle Illumina NextSeq 550 flow cell was used to sequence each immunoSEQ 96-well plate. On the authors' methods: The immunoSEQ output contained only junctional sequences without quality scores, so filtering could not match that applied to full-length reads. Sequences were annotated with PyIR, a Python wrapper for IgBLAST v1.9, using IMGT germline references to assign V/J genes and CDR3. Any read was removed if the V/J assignment was weak (E-value above 1e-6), the CDR3 was missing, or the read contained stop codons, out-of-frame junctions, or ambiguous translated residues. V3J clonotypes were defined as sequences sharing an identical inferred V gene, J gene, and CDR3 amino acid sequence. Percentage overlap between repertoires was calculated by dividing the number of shared unique clonotypes by the size of the smaller repertoire. Repertoire richness was assessed with RTK rarefaction, the Chao1 estimator, and Recon v2.1 estimates of unobserved clonotypes. OLGA was used to compute generation probabilities for all TCRbeta clonotypes that the gDNA method yielded from a handful of donors. This is the immuneACCESS table as TCRdb keeps it, with only in-frame sequences that have V and J called. A part of the clones is gone; compared with another copy, unresolved V genes explain less than half, and the rest is unexplained. V, J and clone size reflect that table, while D and trimming were determined from the DNA. The sample yields about 1.1 million clones; 60% to 80% were counted once. 0.89% of the sample is taken by the ten largest.

A word on this clone: What this receptor recognizes is not known. No clone much larger than this one lies a single base away; base qualities are absent. The identical CDR3 is also encoded by other nucleotide sequences in the sample.

This receptor was identified in a young man in good health. Some clones in this sample may be carry-over from other donors' samples. Sequenced: memory CD4+ T cells from PBMCs. The meaning of the sample's cell subset or site label: CD45RA-negative fraction.

The DNA sequence is given as TGTGCCAGCAGTCCGAGCTACGAGCAGTACTTC. Protein translation: CASSPSYEQYF. The V and J genes are TRBV25-1 and TRBJ2-7; a confident D gene designation cannot be given. CDR1 and CDR2, looked up from the germline V gene, are MGHDK and SYGVNS. A distance of 5 bases separates the germline ends of V and J, which lose 5 bases and 3 bases respectively. The CDR3 sequence holds 11 residues, the cysteine and phenylalanine included. The kept DNA is CDR3 alone, 33 bases in frame from the first base.